The present T cell receptor (beta chain) was sequenced within a study of blood T cells in healthy people across ages. The ends were cut back, 9 bases at V and 3 bases at J, with 15 bases in the middle. The CDR3 length is 13 residues. Germline lookup yields CDR1 SGHTA and CDR2 FQGNSA. Primed by a sample-barcoded 5' primer and a J-beta primer mix, a second PCR proceeded for about 6 to 11 cycles. TCRdb processed the 5' RACE reads anew with MiXCR; each CDR3 protein has one entry. Of more than 900,000 distinct CDR3 sequences in the sample, about 29% were seen once. This clonotype has more than one count but fewer than ten. A further study also used this sample, focusing on T cells of mothers and their children.

Input material: blood. This receptor was identified in a woman aged 35 to 49 in good health. The chain recombines TRBV7-2 with TRBJ2-7; the D is unclear. This chain's CDR3 is CASSTNSRYEQYF. CDR3 sequence (DNA): TGTGCCAGTAGCACAAACAGCCGCTACGAGCAGTACTTC.